These 6 T cell receptor beta chains originate from one sample sequenced in a study of T cell changes during pregnancy in multiple sclerosis. Generated by immunoSEQ multiplex PCR, the TCRdb table keeps only in-frame clones and is missing some. The table has under 50,000 clones, 85% to 95% seen once; the top ten hold about 3.1%. The sample in question was CD8+ T cells from peripheral blood mononuclear cells, obtained in the second trimester of pregnancy. Every receptor here comes from a female donor with multiple sclerosis, enrolled in a pregnancy study.

The chain couples TRBV5-8 to TRBJ1-4; TRBD1 matches 12 bases. The CDR3 extends over 18 amino acids. Germline-derived CDR1 and CDR2 are SGHTS and YDEGEE. The V and J ends lost 0 bases and 0 bases, in that order; junction bases with no gene match: 3. CDR3 residues: CASSLVWDRGPTNEKLFF. The CDR3 DNA sequence: TGTGCCAGCAGCTTGGTGTGGGACAGGGGGCCAACTAATGAAAAACTGTTTTTT.

CDR3 sequence reads: CASRSGQGTPHLVNTQYF. The CDR3 DNA reads as TGTGCCAGCAGATCTGGACAGGGAACCCCACACTTAGTAAATACGCAGTATTTT. This chain connects TRBV7-9 to TRBJ2-3; TRBD1 matches 8 bases. The CDR3 length is 18 residues. Per germline, CDR1 SEHNR and CDR2 FQNEAQ (reference sequence). With 6 bases clipped from V and 7 bases from J, the junction kept 21 bases outside the gene matches.

The rearrangement links TRBV6-1 to TRBJ1-2; no definite D call. The CDR3 is 13 residues long. The V end lost 1 base, the J end lost 3 bases, and 6 bases lay between the germline ends. The germline gives CDR1 MNHNS, CDR2 SASEGT. CDR3 protein: CASSEGDYYGYTF. DNA for the CDR3: TGTGCCAGCAGTGAAGGCGACTACTATGGCTACACCTTC.

The chain joins TRBV15 to TRBJ2-2, with 11 bases lining up with TRBD2. V lost 7 bases and J lost 5; bases outside the gene matches: 12. This CDR3 comprises 17 residues. CDR1 and CDR2 (germline): LNHNV, YYDKDF (reference sequence). DNA of the CDR3: TGTGCCACCAACCCCTCTAGCGGGGGGCCGAGGACCGGGGAGCTGTTTTTT. It codes for CATNPSSGGPRTGELFF.

The rearrangement uses TRBV11-2 and TRBJ2-7; 10 bases fit TRBD1. CDR1 SGHAT and CDR2 FQNNGV come from the germline V gene. This CDR3 has 14 residues. V shed 1 base and J 6 bases; nucleotides not matched to a gene: 3. CDR3 residues: CASSLGQGATEQYF. The CDR3 bases are TGTGCCAGCAGCTTAGGACAGGGGGCAACCGAGCAGTACTTC.

The V gene is TRBV13, the J gene TRBJ2-1, with D unclear. This CDR3 region has 13 residues. The germline V and J ends were trimmed by 0 bases and 9 bases, with 9 bases remaining between them. Looked up from germline, CDR1 is PRHDT and CDR2 is FYEKMQ (reference sequence). The CDR3 region is CASSLGRNVEQFF. In nucleotides, the CDR3 is TGTGCCAGCAGCTTAGGCCGTAATGTTGAGCAGTTCTTC.